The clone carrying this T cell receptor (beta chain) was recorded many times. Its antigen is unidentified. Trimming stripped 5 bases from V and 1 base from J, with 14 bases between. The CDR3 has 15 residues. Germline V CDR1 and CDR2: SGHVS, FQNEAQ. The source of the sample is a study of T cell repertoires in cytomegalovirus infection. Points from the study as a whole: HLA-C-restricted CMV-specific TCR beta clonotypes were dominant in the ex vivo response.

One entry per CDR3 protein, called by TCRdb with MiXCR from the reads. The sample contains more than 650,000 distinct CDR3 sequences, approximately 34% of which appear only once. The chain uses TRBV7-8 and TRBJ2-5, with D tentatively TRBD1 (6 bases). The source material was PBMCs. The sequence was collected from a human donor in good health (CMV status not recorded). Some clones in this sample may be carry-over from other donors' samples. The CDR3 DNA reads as TGTGCCAGCAGCCACGATGACAGGTTCCAAGAGACCCAGTACTTC. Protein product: CASSHDDRFQETQYF. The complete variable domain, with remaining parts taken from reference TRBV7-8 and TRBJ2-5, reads GAGVSQSPRYKVAKRGQDVALRCDPISGHVSLFWYQQALGQGPEFLTYFQNEAQLDKSGLPSDRFFAERPEGSVSTLKIQRTQQEDSAVYLCASSHDDRFQETQYFGPGTRLLVL.